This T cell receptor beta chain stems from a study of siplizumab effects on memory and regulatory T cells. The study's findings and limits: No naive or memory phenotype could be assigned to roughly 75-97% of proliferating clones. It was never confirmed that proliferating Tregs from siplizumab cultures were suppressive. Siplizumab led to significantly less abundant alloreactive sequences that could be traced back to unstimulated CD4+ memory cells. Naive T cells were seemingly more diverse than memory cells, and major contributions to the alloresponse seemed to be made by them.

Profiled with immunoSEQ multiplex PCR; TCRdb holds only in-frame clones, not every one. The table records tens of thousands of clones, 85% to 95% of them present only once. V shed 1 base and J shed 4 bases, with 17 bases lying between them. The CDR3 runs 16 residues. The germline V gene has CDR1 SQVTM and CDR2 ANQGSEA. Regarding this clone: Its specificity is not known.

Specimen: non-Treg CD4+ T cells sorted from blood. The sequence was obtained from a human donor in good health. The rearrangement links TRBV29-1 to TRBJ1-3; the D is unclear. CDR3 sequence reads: CSVEVGFATLGNTIYF. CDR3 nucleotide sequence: TGCAGCGTTGAAGTGGGGTTTGCCACCCTGGGAAACACCATATATTTT.